The 16 T cell receptor beta chains presented below share a single source sample, sequenced in a study of cytomegalovirus exposure and HLA in healthy donors. Researchers ran the PCR with 60 Vbeta and 13 Jbeta primers. Profiled with immunoSEQ multiplex PCR; TCRdb holds only in-frame clones, not every one. The sample has around 150,000 clones, approximately 87% seen once; the top ten hold roughly 5%. The sequenced material came from PBMCs. The origin of the receptors is a woman aged 30 to 39 in good health and CMV-seronegative.

This chain uses TRBV6-1 with TRBJ2-7; 9 bases are a match to TRBD1. This CDR3 contains 15 residues. Unmatched junction bases numbered 9, after V lost 4 bases and J lost 5 bases. Germline CDR1 MNHNS, CDR2 SASEGT. CDR3 amino acids: CASSARQGVLNEQYF. CDR3 DNA: TGTGCCAGCAGTGCTCGACAGGGGGTCCTGAACGAGCAGTACTTC.

The rearrangement uses TRBV19 and TRBJ2-2; D may be TRBD1 (6 bases). This CDR3 region has 14 residues. Trimming shortened V by 2 bases and J by 3 bases, and 7 bases separated the two germline ends. Germline CDR1 and CDR2: LNHDA and SQIVND (reference sequence). The CDR3 DNA follows: TGTGCCAGTAGTATAAGGGGGTACACCGGGGAGCTGTTTTTT. It is translated as CASSIRGYTGELFF.

Here the CDR3 reads CASSLYGEAKNIQYF. The CDR3 nucleotides are TGTGCCAGCAGCTTATACGGTGAAGCCAAAAACATTCAGTACTTC. This chain joins TRBV7-9 and TRBJ2-4, with D unclear. This CDR3 has 15 amino acids. Germline-derived CDR1 and CDR2 are SEHNR and FQNEAQ (reference sequence). V lost 2 bases, J lost 0 bases, and 8 bases lay in between.

The rearrangement joins TRBV13 to TRBJ1-6; 9 nucleotides line up with TRBD1. The germline gives CDR1 PRHDT, CDR2 FYEKMQ (reference sequence). V was pared by 4 bases and J by 7 bases, with 5 bases of the junction left unmatched. The CDR3 extends over 15 amino acids. The CDR3 loop reads CASSSGTGLNSPLHF. In nucleotides, the CDR3 is TGTGCCAGCAGCTCGGGGACAGGGTTGAATTCACCCCTCCACTTT.

This chain joins TRBV9 and TRBJ2-5; D unresolved. Germline CDR1 is SGDLS and CDR2 is YYNGEE. Between the trimmed V and J ends, which lost 3 bases and 5 bases, there was a span of 8 bases. The CDR3 length is 12 residues. CDR3 DNA: TGTGCCAGCAGCGGTCTATCGGAGACCCAGTACTTC. Its translation is CASSGLSETQYF.

V is TRBV7-9 and J is TRBJ2-5; 10 bases align to TRBD2. Judging by the DNA end, TRBJ2-7 fits better; the J call may be wrong. CDR1 is SEHNR and CDR2 is FQNEAQ in the germline V gene (reference sequence). The CDR3 covers 15 residues. The CDR3, as DNA: TGTGCCAGCAGCTTAGGGACTAGCGGATCCTACGAGCAGTACTTC. Translation: CASSLGTSGSYEQYF.

This clone appeared a single time. The CDR3 DNA sequence: TGTGCCAGTAGTATCATGACAGGGCTAAGTGAAAAACTGTTTTTT. Its translation is CASSIMTGLSEKLFF. The V call is TRBV19, the J call TRBJ1-4; TRBD1 aligns across 7 bases. This CDR3 spans 15 amino acids. The V gene's germline CDR1 is LNHDA and CDR2 SQIVND (reference sequence). The junction had 8 bases not matched to a gene; V was cut back by 3 bases and J by 7 bases.

The chain has TRBV5-4 and TRBJ2-5; 7 bases match TRBD1. Germline CDR1 SGHNT, CDR2 YYREEE (reference sequence). The CDR3 is 14 amino acids. Germline trimming cut 3 bases from V and 1 base from J; bases unmatched to any gene: 3. The CDR3 spells CASSSNRGQETQYF. CDR3 coding DNA: TGTGCCAGCAGCTCAAACAGGGGCCAAGAGACCCAGTACTTC.

This clone is a singleton in its sample. The chain combines TRBV6-6 with TRBJ1-2; 11 positions agree with TRBD1. Per germline, CDR1 MNHNY and CDR2 SVGAGI (reference sequence). The CDR3 covers 15 residues. The V gene end was trimmed by 5 bases and the J gene end by 2 bases; junction bases not matched to a gene: 4. The CDR3 DNA reads as TGTGCCAGCAGTGATAGGGACAGGGGGAACTATGGCTACACCTTC. It is translated as CASSDRDRGNYGYTF.

The chain links TRBV7-2 to TRBJ2-3; 8 nucleotides agree with TRBD2. Germline values: CDR1 SGHTA, CDR2 FQGNSA. V shed 6 bases and J 1 base; nucleotides not matched to a gene: 0. The length of the CDR3 is 13 residues. CDR3 amino acids: CASRRGGTDTQYF. CDR3 sequence (DNA): TGTGCCAGCAGGCGGGGGGGCACAGATACGCAGTATTTT.

This clone came up a few times. The V gene is TRBV5-6, the J gene TRBJ1-3; D uncertain. This CDR3 has 14 amino acids. V dropped 1 base and J dropped 3 bases, with 8 bases sitting between them. Looked up from germline, CDR1 is SGHDT and CDR2 is YYEEEE. DNA for the CDR3: TGTGCCAGCAGCTTGTGGGGAGGTGGAAACACCATATATTTT. Its protein product is CASSLWGGGNTIYF.

The rearrangement joins TRBV6-6 to TRBJ2-7, with TRBD1 as a possible D gene (5 bases). V lost 5 bases and J 3 bases, leaving 8 bases between the germline ends. Germline V gene sequence: CDR1 MNHNY, CDR2 SVGAGI (reference sequence). CDR3 length equals 12 residues. The chain's CDR3 is CASSDRFYEQYF. The CDR3, as DNA: TGTGCCAGCAGTGACAGATTCTACGAGCAGTACTTC.

The chain combines TRBV1 with TRBJ2-5; the DNA was not used to check the table's D call, TRBD2. TRBV1 is given as a pseudogene. This CDR3 comprises 17 residues. The CDR3 protein is CTSSQSHGLLYQETQYF. The DNA of the CDR3 is TGCACCAGCAGCCAATCCCACGGACTCCTGTACCAAGAGACCCAGTACTTC.

The table lists this clone with a few counts. The rearrangement joins TRBV4-1 to TRBJ2-5; the match to TRBD2 covers 8 bases. The trim removed 0 bases at V and 7 bases at J, leaving 7 bases unmatched. CDR1 is MGHRA and CDR2 is YSYEKL in the germline V gene. The CDR3 sequence is 15 residues long. As DNA, the CDR3 is TGCGCCAGCAGCCAAGATCCGGGGGGGCTTGGGACCCAGTACTTC. This gives the protein CASSQDPGGLGTQYF.

The chain joins TRBV27 to TRBJ2-7; 7 bases align to TRBD2. The CDR3 loop spans 14 amino acids. Germline V gene lookup returns CDR1 MNHEY and CDR2 SMNVEV (reference sequence). V was pared by 1 base and J by 5 bases, with 5 bases of the junction left unmatched. CDR3 amino acids: CASSLWGGRDEQYF. As DNA, the CDR3 is TGTGCCAGCAGTTTATGGGGGGGAAGGGACGAGCAGTACTTC.

The chain has TRBV18 and TRBJ2-1; no clear D. Germline-derived CDR1 and CDR2 are KGHSH and LQKENI. This CDR3 contains 16 residues. Between the trimmed V and J ends, which lost 2 bases and 6 bases, there was a span of 17 bases. CDR3 residues: CASSPSAGPTFNEQFF. DNA for the CDR3: TGTGCCAGCTCACCATCGGCTGGGCCGACCTTCAATGAGCAGTTCTTC.